The 30 T cell receptor beta chains listed next were all sequenced from one sample in a study of OX40 agonist ivuxolimab in advanced cancers. TCRdb's copy holds only in-frame clones and misses some; the assay was immunoSEQ multiplex PCR. The sample has roughly 70,000 clones, just under 90% seen once. The specimen comprised CD4+ or CD8+ T cells sorted from blood, sampled in a trial of the OX40 agonist ivuxolimab. The receptors were gathered from an adult with an advanced solid tumor such as melanoma, head and neck, liver or kidney cancer.

The rearrangement uses TRBV19 and TRBJ1-1, with a tentative D call TRBD1 (5 bases). V was cut by 7 bases and J by 4 bases, with 10 bases left in between. Looked up from germline, CDR1 is LNHDA and CDR2 is SQIVND (reference sequence). The CDR3 consists of 12 residues. This CDR3 is CASISGGTEAFF. The CDR3 DNA reads as TGTGCCAGTATTTCTGGGGGCACTGAAGCTTTCTTT.

The chain has TRBV6-5 and TRBJ2-7; 10 bases line up with TRBD2. With 5 bases clipped from V and 0 bases from J, the junction kept 4 bases outside the gene matches. CDR1 and CDR2 from the germline V gene are MNHEY and SVGAGI. The length of the CDR3 is 15 residues. The CDR3 DNA follows: TGTGCCAGCAGTACATTAGCGGGGGGCTCCTACGAGCAGTACTTC. Protein: CASSTLAGGSYEQYF.

The chain has TRBV18 and TRBJ2-5; D assignment may be TRBD1 or TRBD2 (5 bases each). CDR1 is KGHSH, CDR2 LQKENI, per germline. Trimming took off 1 base at V and 1 base at J, with 13 bases between the two ends. CDR3 length: 16 amino acids. This CDR3 reads CASSPRSWDPQETQYF. The DNA of the CDR3 is TGTGCCAGCTCACCACGCTCTTGGGACCCCCAAGAGACCCAGTACTTC.

The chain is built from TRBV27 and TRBJ2-7; the D gene is possibly TRBD1 (7 bases). The length of the CDR3 is 15 residues. Germline V CDR1 and CDR2: MNHEY, SMNVEV (reference sequence). V was cut by 3 bases and J by 0 bases, with 12 bases left in between. DNA of the CDR3: TGTGCCAGCAGTTTCAGGGGGGCCGTCTCCTACGAGCAGTACTTC. Translated: CASSFRGAVSYEQYF.

Only one count was recorded for this clone. The rearrangement uses TRBV7-8 and TRBJ1-1; the D is unclear. Germline CDR1 and CDR2: SGHVS and FQNEAQ. V lost 2 bases to trimming and J lost 1 base, with 5 bases between them. The CDR3 contains 13 residues. CDR3 DNA sequence: TGTGCCAGCAGCTTACCAGGGAACACTGAAGCTTTCTTT. Encoded protein: CASSLPGNTEAFF.

The chain carries TRBV9 and TRBJ2-2; 7 nucleotides line up with TRBD1. The length of the CDR3 is 15 residues. Trimming at V came to 5 bases and at J to 0 bases, leaving 4 bases not matched to a gene. The germline V gene has CDR1 SGDLS and CDR2 YYNGEE. CDR3 sequence: CASSPGGANTGELFF. CDR3 nucleotide sequence: TGTGCCAGCAGTCCAGGGGGTGCGAACACCGGGGAGCTGTTTTTT.

The V gene is TRBV30, the J gene TRBJ2-2; D not certain. The V gene lost 3 bases and the J gene lost 1 base, with 3 bases spanning the gap. This CDR3 is 12 amino acids long. In germline, CDR1 is GTSNPN, CDR2 SVGIG (reference sequence). CDR3 region: CAWSENTGELFF. As DNA, the CDR3 is TGTGCCTGGAGCGAGAACACCGGGGAGCTGTTTTTT.

The genes are TRBV6-1 and TRBJ1-1, with D unresolved. The CDR3 is 16 amino acids. Deletions cut 1 base from V and 5 bases from J, with 17 bases between. Germline V gives CDR1 MNHNS, CDR2 SASEGT. CDR3 residues: CASSEGMGLRWTEAFF. The CDR3 DNA is TGTGCCAGCAGTGAAGGAATGGGCCTTAGGTGGACTGAAGCTTTCTTT.

This chain connects TRBV27 to TRBJ1-6; 7 positions match TRBD1. V lost 2 bases and J lost 7; bases outside the gene matches: 5. Germline V gene lookup returns CDR1 MNHEY and CDR2 SMNVEV (reference sequence). This CDR3 is 15 amino acids long. In DNA, the CDR3 is TGTGCCAGCAGTTTAAGGGGGCTGGGGAATTCACCCCTCCACTTT. Its protein product is CASSLRGLGNSPLHF.

The rearrangement joins TRBV7-9 to TRBJ2-3; TRBD2 agrees at 10 bases. Trimming took 0 bases from V and 3 from J; bases not matched to a gene: 9. Germline V lookup: CDR1 SEHNR, CDR2 FQNEAQ (reference sequence). The CDR3 runs 18 residues. CDR3 in DNA: TGTGCCAGCAGCTTAGCGGGCCTAGCGGGGGCCGATACAGATACGCAGTATTTT. Its protein is CASSLAGLAGADTDTQYF.

The chain couples TRBV7-8 to TRBJ1-5; TRBD1 matches at 7 bases. This CDR3 has 17 residues. Germline V gene sequence: CDR1 SGHVS, CDR2 FQNEAQ. Trimming took 5 bases from V and 6 from J; bases not matched to a gene: 16. DNA of the CDR3: TGTGCCAGCAGCCGTTATTTCCGGGACAGAGTCGTTCAGCCCCAGCATTTT. Residues: CASSRYFRDRVVQPQHF.

The chain joins TRBV6-5 to TRBJ1-1; possible D gene TRBD1, 5 bases. The CDR3 totals 13 residues. Per the germline V gene, CDR1 is MNHEY and CDR2 is SVGAGI. V was pared by 6 bases and J by 7 bases, with 15 bases between. The CDR3, as DNA: TGTGCCAGCAGCCGTCTGGACACCGATGAAGCTTTCTTT. It yields the protein CASSRLDTDEAFF.

The chain is built from TRBV7-9 and TRBJ2-3; D may be TRBD1 or TRBD2 (5 bases each). The CDR3 length is 14 residues. CDR1 is SEHNR and CDR2 is FQNEAQ in the germline V gene (reference sequence). V shed 10 bases and J shed 2 bases, with 16 bases lying between them. Written as DNA, the CDR3 is TGTGCCACCCAGGGTGGCGGGTACACAGATACGCAGTATTTT. Amino acids: CATQGGGYTDTQYF.

The gene calls are TRBV2 and TRBJ2-2; TRBD1 is a possible D gene (6 bases). In germline, CDR1 is SNHLY, CDR2 FYNNEI. The CDR3 is made up of 14 amino acids. Trimming shortened V by 1 base and J by 6 bases, and 9 bases separated the two germline ends. CDR3 bases: TGTGCCAGCAGTGAAGTTGCAGGGGCCGGGGAGCTGTTTTTT. Translating it yields CASSEVAGAGELFF.

This sequence joins TRBV7-6 and TRBJ1-3, with a weak D call TRBD1 (6 bases). V lost 2 bases, J lost 2 bases, and 13 bases lay in between. This CDR3 has 16 amino acids. Looked up from germline, CDR1 is SGHVS and CDR2 is FNYEAQ. Here the CDR3 DNA reads TGTGCCAGCAGCTTACGGGGGCTAAGCACTGGAAACACCATATATTTT. As protein: CASSLRGLSTGNTIYF.

The table lists this clone with a count of one. This chain links TRBV19 with TRBJ2-1; perhaps TRBD2 as D (6 bases). The V gene lost 7 bases and the J gene lost 9 bases, with 19 bases spanning the gap. CDR3 size: 14 residues. The germline CDR1 and CDR2 sequences are LNHDA and SQIVND (reference sequence). The CDR3 nucleotides are TGTGCCAGTACCGCATTAGGGCTCGGGGGTGAGCAGTTCTTC. Residues: CASTALGLGGEQFF.

This chain connects TRBV2 to TRBJ2-1; 8 bases are a match to TRBD2. V shed 7 bases and J 7 bases; nucleotides not matched to a gene: 6. The CDR3 has 13 residues. Per germline, CDR1 SNHLY and CDR2 FYNNEI. The CDR3 loop is CASTSGGGNEQFF. For the CDR3, the DNA is TGTGCCAGCACCAGCGGGGGCGGGAATGAGCAGTTCTTC.

The chain uses TRBV7-2 and TRBJ2-4; 13 nucleotides line up with TRBD2. This CDR3 contains 19 residues. V shed 6 bases and J 4 bases; nucleotides not matched to a gene: 15. CDR1 is SGHTA, CDR2 FQGNSA, per germline. CDR3 DNA: TGTGCCAGCAGTCTGACTAGCGGGGGGAGTGCCTTGACGAAAAACATTCAGTACTTC. Translating it yields CASSLTSGGSALTKNIQYF.

This clone was counted a single time. V usage is TRBV7-9 and J usage is TRBJ2-2; D gene unclear. The CDR3 is 13 residues long. Germline V gene lookup returns CDR1 SEHNR and CDR2 FQNEAQ (reference sequence). Between the trimmed V and J ends, which lost 4 bases and 4 bases, there was a span of 7 bases. The CDR3 DNA sequence: TGTGCCAGCAGCTCGGGTATCACCGGGGAGCTGTTTTTT. It is translated as CASSSGITGELFF.

Worth noting for this clone: Sequence at one end of the junction differs from germline and may be a read error. This chain connects TRBV6-5 to TRBJ2-2; D gene unclear. The germline gives CDR1 MNHEY, CDR2 SVGAGI. CDR3 length: 12 amino acids. Here the CDR3 reads CAGSINTGELFF. Here the CDR3 DNA reads TGTGCCGGCAGCATCAACACCGGGGAGCTGTTTTTT.

This clone was detected once. The chain joins TRBV28 to TRBJ1-1; 9 bases are a match to TRBD1. In germline, CDR1 is MDHEN, CDR2 SYDVKM. The CDR3 totals 14 residues. Trimming took 3 bases from V and 6 from J; bases not matched to a gene: 5. CDR3 region: CASSLYRTGAEAFF. In DNA, the CDR3 is TGTGCCAGCAGTTTGTATAGGACAGGGGCTGAAGCTTTCTTT.

The chain links TRBV15 to TRBJ1-2; tentatively, D is TRBD1 (5 bases). The CDR3 runs to 19 residues. Germline loops: CDR1 LNHNV, CDR2 YYDKDF (reference sequence). V lost 2 bases and J lost 0, with 22 bases in between. The CDR3, as DNA: TGTGCCACCAGCAGATTGGGGGAGATTTCCCTTCGCGCTAACTATGGCTACACCTTC. Protein sequence: CATSRLGEISLRANYGYTF.

The gene calls are TRBV7-9 and TRBJ1-1; D uncertain. This CDR3 spans 13 amino acids. The germline CDR1 and CDR2 sequences are SEHNR and FQNEAQ (reference sequence). V lost 5 bases to trimming and J lost 1 base, with 8 bases between them. CDR3 residues: CASSPLTNTEAFF. CDR3 DNA: TGTGCCAGCAGCCCCTTGACGAACACTGAAGCTTTCTTT.

The chain carries TRBV2 and TRBJ2-2; 7 positions agree with TRBD1. Germline V gene data show CDR1 as SNHLY and CDR2 as FYNNEI. After removal of 5 bases from V and 1 base from J, the junction contained 4 bases not matched to a gene. The CDR3 loop spans 15 amino acids. The CDR3 sequence is CASSPRTGNTGELFF. In DNA form, the CDR3 reads TGTGCCAGCAGTCCCAGGACAGGGAACACCGGGGAGCTGTTTTTT.

This chain joins TRBV5-1 and TRBJ1-4, with D uncertain. Trimming removed 0 bases from V and 0 bases from J, with 6 bases in between. The CDR3 is 15 residues long. Germline CDR1 and CDR2: SGHRS and YFSETQ. The chain's CDR3 is CASSLATATNEKLFF. CDR3 nucleotides: TGCGCCAGCAGCTTGGCGACGGCAACTAATGAAAAACTGTTTTTT.

The chain joins TRBV7-8 to TRBJ1-3; the D is unclear. CDR3 length: 15 residues. Trimming took 2 bases from V and 4 from J, leaving 12 bases between them. CDR1 and CDR2 from the germline V gene are SGHVS and FQNEAQ. This chain's CDR3 is CASSLQSPPGNTIYF. As DNA, the CDR3 is TGTGCCAGCAGCTTACAGAGTCCTCCGGGAAACACCATATATTTT.

V gene TRBV29-1 combines with J gene TRBJ2-1; D is possibly TRBD1 (5 bases). The CDR3 is 13 residues long. Looked up from germline, CDR1 is SQVTM and CDR2 is ANQGSEA. V was shortened by 3 bases and J by 3 bases, with 9 bases between the two germline ends. CDR3 in amino acids: CSVEPQGYNEQFF. CDR3 nucleotide sequence: TGCAGCGTTGAGCCCCAGGGCTACAATGAGCAGTTCTTC.

The chain couples TRBV6-1 to TRBJ1-2, with 9 nucleotides matching TRBD1. Germline V gives CDR1 MNHNS, CDR2 SASEGT. After removal of 2 bases from V and 6 bases from J, the junction contained 10 bases not matched to a gene. This CDR3 is built from 16 residues. The CDR3 sequence is CASSEYLGQGADGYTF. The CDR3 DNA reads TGTGCCAGCAGTGAATATTTGGGACAGGGCGCGGATGGCTACACCTTC.

This clone has just a few counts. Other DNA sequences in the sample encode the same CDR3. The gene calls are TRBV27 and TRBJ2-1, with 8 bases matching TRBD2. This CDR3 contains 13 residues. Trimming at V came to 3 bases and at J to 9 bases, leaving 4 bases not matched to a gene. Germline loops: CDR1 MNHEY, CDR2 SMNVEV (reference sequence). The CDR3 bases are TGTGCCAGCAGTTTTGGCCTAGCGGGTGAGCAGTTCTTC. Its translation: CASSFGLAGEQFF.

V and J are TRBV28 and TRBJ2-7; TRBD1 is a possible D gene (6 bases). The CDR3 extends over 13 amino acids. The V and J ends lost 9 bases and 6 bases respectively, with 18 bases between them. CDR1 and CDR2 from the germline V gene are MDHEN and SYDVKM. CDR3 sequence reads: CASVFRGIGEQYF. CDR3 DNA sequence: TGTGCCAGTGTGTTCAGGGGCATAGGCGAGCAGTACTTC. Looking up the rest from reference TRBV28 and TRBJ2-7 gives the full variable domain: DVKVTQSSRYLVKRTGEKVFLECVQDMDHENMFWYRQDPGLGLRLIYFSYDVKMKEKGDIPEGYSVSREKKERFSLILESASTNQTSMYLCASVFRGIGEQYFGPGTRLTVT.